Described below is a single T cell receptor (beta chain) sequence and its context. Antigen: not known. A much larger clone lies one base from this, so it may be a read error. Those donating, healthy Caucasian individuals from Russia, were aged roughly 6 to 95. Per germline, CDR1 MDHEN and CDR2 SYDVKM. V shed 8 bases and J 1 base; nucleotides not matched to a gene: 4. This CDR3 is 14 amino acids long. The data are from a study of blood T cells in healthy people across ages. General study results and limits: TCR beta diversity per million T cells fell roughly linearly with age. Lack of knowledge of donor CMV status possibly confounded expanded clonotype changes.

For the second PCR, which ran for about 6 to 11 cycles, a sample-barcoded 5' primer and a J-beta primer mix were used. A template-switch adaptor with 12 random nucleotides tagged each cDNA molecule. TCRdb itself ran the 5' RACE reads through MiXCR, one entry per CDR3 protein. The sample has 600,000 to 800,000 distinct CDR3 sequences; around 52% are singletons. The V call is TRBV28, the J call TRBJ1-5; 8 bases map to TRBD1. The TCR originated in a woman aged 80 or older in good health. The specimen sequenced was blood. The CDR3 nucleotides are TGTGCCAGCGGCCGGGACAGGAGCAATCAGCCCCAGCATTTT. Translating gives CASGRDRSNQPQHF.